This TCR beta chain originates from a study of neurological immune-mediated disorders. Findings and caveats of the study: In HTLV-1-associated myelopathy, TCR clonal expansion was greatest, whereas multiple sclerosis had the least, falling below healthy controls.

This clonotype came up many times. Its antigen is currently unknown. The CDR3 consists of 13 residues. Per germline, CDR1 SQVTM and CDR2 ANQGSEA. Trimming cost V 7 bases and J 0 bases, with 12 bases left between them. MiXCR, applied by TCRdb to the 5' RACE reads, yields one record per CDR3 protein. The table shows about 66,000 distinct CDR3 sequences, with 3.9% occurring only once. This sequence was found in a young man with multiple sclerosis. Sample: PBMCs. The gene calls are TRBV29-1 and TRBJ1-2; a weak D match, TRBD1 (5 bases). In DNA form, the CDR3 reads TGCAGCGCTGAGGACAAGGCTAACTATGGCTACACCTTC. Translation gives CSAEDKANYGYTF.